The following is a T cell receptor (beta chain) sequence with its context. The data belong to a study of T cell changes during pregnancy in multiple sclerosis. V shed 4 bases and J shed 7 bases, with 11 bases lying between them. Per germline, CDR1 SGHNT and CDR2 YYREEE (reference sequence). CDR3 length: 12 amino acids. Clones were sequenced by immunoSEQ multiplex PCR, and TCRdb holds only the in-frame ones, with some missing. The sample records 45,000 to 55,000 clones, about 92% being singletons. Sequenced material: CD4+ T cells from peripheral blood mononuclear cells, taken in the second trimester of pregnancy. The V call is TRBV5-4, the J call TRBJ1-2; possibly TRBD1 for D (6 bases). This receptor was identified in a female donor in good health, enrolled as a control in a pregnancy study. This chain's CDR3 is CASSVRGGGYTF. CDR3 in DNA: TGTGCCAGCAGCGTTAGGGGGGGTGGCTACACCTTC.